A selection of T cell receptor beta chains follows, all from one sample in a study of Graves' ophthalmopathy and Graves' hyperthyroidism. TCRdb re-called the multiplex PCR reads with MiXCR, one entry per CDR3 protein. Among 150,000 to 200,000 distinct CDR3 sequences listed, 30% to 45% were seen once. The specimen sequenced was peripheral blood. These receptors were taken from a man aged 25-40 years with Graves' ophthalmopathy. CDR3s include the opening cysteine and the closing phenylalanine or tryptophan. A D gene is named only where the DNA matches it firmly. The size of a clone is reported for some rows only, either as once, few or many, or as a class for expanded clones.

>TRBD1|NA|TRBJ1-1|TRBV13
TGTGCCAGCAGCGAACAGGGGGTGAACACTGAAGCTTTCTTT
CASSEQGVNTEAFF
>NA|NA|TRBJ2-7|TRBV27
TGTGCCAGCAGGCTGAACAGGGCCACCTACGAGCAGTACTTC
CASRLNRATYEQYF
>NA|NA|TRBJ1-2|TRBV28
TGTGCCAGCAGTTCCCCAGCGGGCAGGGGAATCTATGGCTACACCTTC
CASSSPAGRGIYGYTF
>TRBD1|many|TRBJ2-7|TRBV20-1
TGCAGTGCTTATCCTCCTCCGGGACAGGTTTTCTACGAGCAGTACTTC
CSAYPPPGQVFYEQYF
>NA|many|TRBJ1-1|TRBV27
TGTGCCAGCAGTTCCACCTGGGCAGGAGGGTGGGCTGAAGCTTTCTTT
CASSSTWAGGWAEAFF
>NA|NA|TRBJ2-5|TRBV7-8
TGTGCCAGCAGCTTAGTAGGTCGGGGCCAAGAGACCCAGTACTTC
CASSLVGRGQETQYF
>TRBD1|many|TRBJ1-1|TRBV28
TGTGCCAGCAGTCCCCCGGACAGGGCTAGGTTAGGAGCTTTCTTT
CASSPPDRARLGAFF
>NA|NA|TRBJ2-7|TRBV20-1
TGCAGTGCTAGAACAGGGTTGGGAGAGCAGTACTTC
CSARTGLGEQYF
>NA|many|TRBJ1-1|TRBV24-1
TGTGCCACCAGTGATCCTCCCGGGAATAACACTGAAGCTTTCTTT
CATSDPPGNNTEAFF
>NA|many|TRBJ1-5|TRBV27
TGTGCCAGCAGTCGGAATTCCAATCAGCCCCAGCATTTT
CASSRNSNQPQHF
>NA|many|TRBJ1-2|TRBV6-2/TRBV6-3
TGTGCCAGCACGTGGCCCCCCGGCTATGGCTACACCTTC
CASTWPPGYGYTF
>NA|many|TRBJ1-3|TRBV12-3/TRBV12-4
TGTGCCAGCAGTATGAGACGGATTATATTCTCTGGAAACACCATATATTTT
CASSMRRIIFSGNTIYF
>NA|many|TRBJ1-5|TRBV6-5
TGTGCCAGCGACACTAACAGGAATCAGCCCCAGCATTTT
CASDTNRNQPQHF
>NA|many|TRBJ1-1|TRBV5-5
TGTGCCAGCAGTAGCCACCTATTGAACACTGAAGCTTTCTTT
CASSSHLLNTEAFF
>TRBD2|NA|TRBJ2-5|TRBV2
TGTGCCAGCAGTCCGGCTAGCGGGGTATCCGAAGAGACCCAGTACTTC
CASSPASGVSEETQYF
>TRBD2|many|TRBJ2-7|TRBV20-1
TGCAGTGCTAGAGATAGTGGAGCTAGCGGGGGGTTCTACGAGCAGTACTTC
CSARDSGASGGFYEQYF
>TRBD2|NA|TRBJ2-7|TRBV12-3/TRBV12-4
TGTGCCAGCAGTTTCGCGGGGGGGGTCTCACAAACCTACGAGCAGTACTTC
CASSFAGGVSQTYEQYF
>NA|NA|TRBJ1-2|TRBV10-1
TGCGCCAGCAGTGACGAGGGGCAGGGCTATGGCTACACCTTC
CASSDEGQGYGYTF
>NA|many|TRBJ1-5|TRBV30
TGTGCCTGGGGGGGGAACCCACCCAATCAGCCCCAGCATTTT
CAWGGNPPNQPQHF
>NA|many|TRBJ2-2|TRBV12-3/TRBV12-4
TGTGCCAGCATGCGAGACTCCATGGGCACCGGGGAGCTGTTTTTT
CASMRDSMGTGELFF
>TRBD1|many|TRBJ1-2|TRBV11-3
TGTGCCAGCAGCCCGGACAGGGGAGGATCGGGCTACACCTTC
CASSPDRGGSGYTF
>NA|many|TRBJ1-1|TRBV19
TGTGCCAGCCTTGACACCAACACTGAAGCTTTCTTT
CASLDTNTEAFF
>NA|NA|TRBJ2-7|TRBV29-1
TGCAGCGTCGGAGGGGGGGGACGCTACGAGCAGTACTTC
CSVGGGGRYEQYF